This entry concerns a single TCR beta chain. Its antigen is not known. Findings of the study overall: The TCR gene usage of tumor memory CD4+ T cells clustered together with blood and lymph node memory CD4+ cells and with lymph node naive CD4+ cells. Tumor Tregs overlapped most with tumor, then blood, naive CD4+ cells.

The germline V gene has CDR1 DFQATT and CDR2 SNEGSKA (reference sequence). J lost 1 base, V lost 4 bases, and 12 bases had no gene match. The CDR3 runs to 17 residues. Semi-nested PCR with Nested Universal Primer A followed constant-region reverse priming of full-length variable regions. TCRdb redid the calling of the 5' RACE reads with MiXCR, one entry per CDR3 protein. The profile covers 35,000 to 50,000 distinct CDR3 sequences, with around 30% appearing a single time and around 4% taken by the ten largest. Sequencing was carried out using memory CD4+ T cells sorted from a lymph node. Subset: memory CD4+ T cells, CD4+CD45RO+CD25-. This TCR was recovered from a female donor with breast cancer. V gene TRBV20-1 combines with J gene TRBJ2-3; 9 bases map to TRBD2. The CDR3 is CSAIRGREGSRTDTQYF. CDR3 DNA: TGCAGTGCTATACGCGGGCGGGAGGGCTCCCGCACAGATACGCAGTATTTT.